Shown below are 20 T cell receptor beta chains from a single sample sequenced in a study of beta chain features in type 1 diabetes. As every portion of the isolated RNA was reverse transcribed, the sequencing read expressed TCRB transcripts. The method was immunoSEQ multiplex PCR; TCRdb's version includes in-frame clones alone and lacks a portion of them. The table has fewer than 650,000 clones, around 15% seen once. Sequenced sample: naive CD4+ T cells from blood. All receptors come from a man between 18 and 29 years old in good health.

The V gene is TRBV27, the J gene TRBJ2-7, with D perhaps matching TRBD2 (7 bases). Germline-derived CDR1 and CDR2 are MNHEY and SMNVEV (reference sequence). CDR3 length: 17 residues. Trimming took 2 bases from V and 4 from J, leaving 21 bases between them. CDR3 nucleotides: TGTGCCAGCAGTTTAGCTCCCCTAGGGGGGGCTCTGTACGAGCAGTACTTC. Protein sequence: CASSLAPLGGALYEQYF.

This clone was counted only a few times. V and J are TRBV6-1 and TRBJ1-4; TRBD1 might be the D (5 bases). The CDR3 loop spans 16 amino acids. Between the trimmed V and J ends, which lost 6 bases and 0 bases, there was a span of 14 bases. Germline CDR1 is MNHNS and CDR2 is SASEGT. In DNA, the CDR3 is TGTGCCAGCAGAGAAACAGGAGCTGCAACTAATGAAAAACTGTTTTTT. This gives the protein CASRETGAATNEKLFF.

The chain is built from TRBV6-1 and TRBJ1-1; TRBD1 matches at 7 bases. V shed 6 bases, J shed 4 bases, and the junction held 5 bases outside the gene matches. The CDR3 extends over 13 amino acids. Germline V gives CDR1 MNHNS, CDR2 SASEGT. As DNA, the CDR3 is TGTGCCAGCAGCCACAGGGGAGGCACTGAAGCTTTCTTT. It codes for CASSHRGGTEAFF.

This chain connects TRBV7-2 to TRBJ2-7; TRBD2 aligns across 7 bases. CDR1 and CDR2 (germline): SGHTA, FQGNSA. The trim removed 1 base at V and 3 bases at J, leaving 12 bases unmatched. The CDR3 consists of 17 residues. The CDR3 nucleotides read TGTGCCAGCAGCTTAGGAGGGGCTGGCGGGAGACTCTACGAGCAGTACTTC. Protein: CASSLGGAGGRLYEQYF.

This clone showed up just a few times. The sample contains more than one DNA sequence encoding this CDR3. The J gene is TRBJ2-7, the V gene TRBV18; TRBD1 matches at 11 bases. Germline CDR1 reads KGHSH; CDR2 reads LQKENI. Trimming cost V 6 bases and J 4 bases; bases outside gene matches: 5. The CDR3 consists of 14 residues. The CDR3 region has the DNA TGTGCCAGCTCGGCCGGGACAGGGGGATACGAGCAGTACTTC. It codes for CASSAGTGGYEQYF. Supplemented by reference TRBV18 and TRBJ2-7, the full variable domain reads NAGVMQNPRHLVRRRGQEARLRCSPMKGHSHVYWYRQLPEEGLKFMVYLQKENIIDESGMPKERFSAEFPKEGPSILRIQQVVRGDSAAYFCASSAGTGGYEQYFGPGTRLTVT.

V is TRBV5-1 and J is TRBJ1-5, with D possibly TRBD1 on 6 matching bases. CDR1 and CDR2 (germline): SGHRS, YFSETQ. The V end lost 4 bases, the J end lost 6 bases, and 11 bases lay between the germline ends. CDR3 size: 13 residues. DNA of the CDR3: TGCGCCAGCAGCCTAGGGACAAGTCAGCCCCAGCATTTT. Its protein is CASSLGTSQPQHF.

This clone was observed a few times. This rearrangement joins TRBV4-2 to TRBJ1-1; D is unresolved. The germline V gene has CDR1 LGHNA and CDR2 YNFKEQ. Trimming took off 0 bases at V and 6 bases at J, with 11 bases between the two ends. This CDR3 contains 14 residues. DNA of the CDR3: TGTGCCAGCAGCCAAGATAGGCAGTACCCTGAAGCTTTCTTT. Protein product: CASSQDRQYPEAFF.

This chain joins TRBV19 and TRBJ2-7, with D perhaps matching TRBD1 or TRBD2 (5 bases each). Trimming cost V 5 bases and J 5 bases, with 16 bases left between them. Germline assignment: CDR1 LNHDA and CDR2 SQIVND (reference sequence). The CDR3 is made up of 14 amino acids. The CDR3 loop reads CASSSQRGMDEQYF. CDR3 DNA: TGTGCCAGTAGTTCGCAGAGGGGTATGGACGAGCAGTACTTC.

This clone has only a few counts. The V gene is TRBV7-2, the J gene TRBJ2-1; 7 bases line up with TRBD2. The CDR3 is 15 amino acids. The junction had 8 bases not matched to a gene; V was cut back by 5 bases and J by 4 bases. CDR1 SGHTA and CDR2 FQGNSA come from the germline V gene. In nucleotides, the CDR3 is TGTGCCAGCAGCAAAAGCGGGACCGTGTACAATGAGCAGTTCTTC. Amino acids: CASSKSGTVYNEQFF.

Here the CDR3 reads CAWSVARGGNQPQHF. CDR3 nucleotides: TGTGCCTGGAGTGTAGCCCGAGGCGGCAATCAGCCCCAGCATTTT. The genes are TRBV30 and TRBJ1-5; D is unresolved. This CDR3 spans 15 amino acids. Germline CDR1 and CDR2: GTSNPN and SVGIG (reference sequence). Trimming cost V 0 bases and J 2 bases, with 11 bases left between them. The variable domain in full, completed from reference TRBV30 and TRBJ1-5, reads SQTIHQWPATLVQPVGSPLSLECTVEGTSNPNLYWYRQAAGRGLQLLFYSVGIGQISSEVPQNLSASRPQDRQFILSSKKLLLSDSGFYLCAWSVARGGNQPQHFGDGTRLSIL.

This clone was seen a handful of times. The chain recombines TRBV27 with TRBJ2-1; the D gene is possibly TRBD2 (5 bases). The V gene's germline CDR1 is MNHEY and CDR2 SMNVEV (reference sequence). The CDR3 has 16 amino acids. The V and J ends lost 7 bases and 9 bases respectively, with 25 bases between them. For the CDR3, the DNA is TGTGCCAGCACTGCAGCCCGGTCCAGCGGTAAAGCTGAGCAGTTCTTC. Its translation is CASTAARSSGKAEQFF.

A few counts support this clone. The V call is TRBV28, the J call TRBJ2-5; the match to TRBD1 covers 12 bases. V was pared by 10 bases and J by 13 bases, with 16 bases of the junction left unmatched. The V gene's germline CDR1 is MDHEN and CDR2 SYDVKM. The CDR3 totals 14 residues. CDR3 sequence: CAMGGAGQGARLYF. In DNA, the CDR3 is TGTGCCATGGGGGGCGCGGGACAGGGGGCCCGCTTGTACTTC.

The sample holds a few counts of this clone. The J gene is TRBJ2-5, the V gene TRBV19; 11 nucleotides agree with TRBD2. The CDR3 runs to 16 residues. Germline values: CDR1 LNHDA, CDR2 SQIVND (reference sequence). With 5 bases clipped from V and 7 bases from J, the junction kept 12 bases outside the gene matches. CDR3 in DNA: TGTGCCAGTAGTGTCAGACTAGCGGGGTTTTACAGGACCCAGTACTTC. Its translation: CASSVRLAGFYRTQYF.

The gene calls are TRBV27 and TRBJ1-5; 8 bases match TRBD1. J was trimmed by 1 base and V by 11 bases; bases with no gene match: 4. Germline V gives CDR1 MNHEY, CDR2 SMNVEV (reference sequence). This CDR3 has 13 residues. The CDR3 DNA reads TGTGCCCATGGACAGGGAAGCAATCAGCCCCAGCATTTT. Translating gives CAHGQGSNQPQHF.

V and J are TRBV6-5 and TRBJ1-2; D remains unclear. Germline V CDR1 and CDR2: MNHEY, SVGAGI. The CDR3 sequence is 13 residues long. V was cut by 7 bases and J by 6 bases, with 15 bases left in between. The CDR3: CASNSRNKDGYTF. CDR3 nucleotide sequence: TGTGCCAGCAATAGTAGGAATAAAGATGGCTACACCTTC.

This rearrangement joins TRBV6-5 to TRBJ2-1; D uncertain. Between the trimmed V and J ends, which lost 2 bases and 5 bases, there was a span of 10 bases. This CDR3 has 14 amino acids. Per the germline V gene, CDR1 is MNHEY and CDR2 is SVGAGI. As DNA, the CDR3 is TGTGCCAGCAGTTACAGGACCAGAAACAATGAGCAGTTCTTC. Its protein is CASSYRTRNNEQFF.

This clone was counted a few times. The chain employs TRBV15 and TRBJ2-7, with D perhaps TRBD2 (5 bases). The germline gives CDR1 LNHNV, CDR2 YYDKDF (reference sequence). Between the trimmed V and J ends, which lost 0 bases and 13 bases, there was a span of 16 bases. CDR3 length: 13 residues. The CDR3 DNA is TGTGCCACCAGCAGAGACAACGGAGACTCGGGATACTTC. Protein product: CATSRDNGDSGYF.

A few counts support this clone. The V gene is TRBV18, the J gene TRBJ2-5, with D perhaps being TRBD1 or TRBD2 (5 bases each). Germline lookup yields CDR1 KGHSH and CDR2 LQKENI. V lost 2 bases to trimming and J lost 1 base, with 11 bases between them. The CDR3 totals 15 residues. The CDR3 loop is CASSPMRGSQETQYF. The CDR3 DNA reads as TGTGCCAGCTCACCAATGAGGGGTTCCCAAGAGACCCAGTACTTC.

This clone was seen a handful of times. V is TRBV9 and J is TRBJ2-3; D uncertain. This CDR3 has 15 residues. V was shortened by 0 bases and J by 2 bases, with 10 bases between the two germline ends. CDR1 is SGDLS and CDR2 is YYNGEE in the germline V gene. In DNA form, the CDR3 reads TGTGCCAGCAGCGTAGGGCGAGGCTTCACAGATACGCAGTATTTT. Its protein product is CASSVGRGFTDTQYF.

CDR3 in amino acids: CASSQDVPGGWRTEAFF. The DNA for the CDR3 is TGCGCCAGCAGCCAAGATGTACCAGGGGGCTGGAGGACTGAAGCTTTCTTT. The chain couples TRBV4-3 to TRBJ1-1; 8 nucleotides align to TRBD1. Germline CDR1 and CDR2: LGHNA and YSLEER. Trimming cost V 0 bases and J 5 bases; bases outside gene matches: 11. This CDR3 is built from 17 residues.